The clone carrying this T cell receptor (beta chain) has only a few counts. No antigen is known for it. Between the trimmed V and J ends, which lost 3 bases and 4 bases, there was a span of 9 bases. CDR3 size: 13 residues. CDR1 is SGHTA and CDR2 is FQGTGA in the germline V gene. The data were obtained in a study of CD8 T cells in ankylosing spondylitis. Study results and caveats: Clones linked to disease, bearing a CD8+ phenotype, were relatively rare in peripheral blood. Typical of ankylosing spondylitis blood, it appeared, was a TCR beta motif of about eight highly homologous variants.

TCRdb independently ran MiXCR on the 5' RACE reads; one entry per CDR3 protein. The sample has roughly 220,000 distinct CDR3 sequences, roughly a tenth seen once. The clonotype was recovered from a male donor with ankylosing spondylitis or in good health (not recorded which). Sequencing used blood, either unsorted or a sorted T cell fraction (not recorded which). The chain is built from TRBV7-3 and TRBJ2-5; perhaps TRBD2 as D (5 bases). CDR3 sequence: CASSFKGAETQYF. CDR3 in DNA: TGTGCCAGCAGCTTCAAGGGAGCAGAGACCCAGTACTTC.